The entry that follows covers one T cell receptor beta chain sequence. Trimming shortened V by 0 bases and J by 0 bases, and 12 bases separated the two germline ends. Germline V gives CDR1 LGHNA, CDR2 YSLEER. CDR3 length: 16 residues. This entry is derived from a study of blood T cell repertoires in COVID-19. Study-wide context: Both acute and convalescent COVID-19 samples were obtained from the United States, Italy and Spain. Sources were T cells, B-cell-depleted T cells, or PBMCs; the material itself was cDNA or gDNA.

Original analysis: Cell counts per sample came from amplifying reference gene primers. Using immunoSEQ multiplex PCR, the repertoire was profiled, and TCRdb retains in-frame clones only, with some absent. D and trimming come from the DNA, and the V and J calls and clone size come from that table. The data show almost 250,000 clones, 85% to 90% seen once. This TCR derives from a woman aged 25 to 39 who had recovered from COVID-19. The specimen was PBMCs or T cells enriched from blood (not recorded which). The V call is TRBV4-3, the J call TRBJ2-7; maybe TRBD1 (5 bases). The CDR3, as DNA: TGCGCCAGCAGCCAAGATATCGCAGGGCACTCCTACGAGCAGTACTTC. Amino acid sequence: CASSQDIAGHSYEQYF.